The next 26 T cell receptor beta chains were all read from a single sample in a study of graft-versus-host responses after intestinal transplantation. No antigen has been identified for these receptors. Only in-frame clones appear in the TCRdb table, and some are missing; sequencing was by immunoSEQ multiplex PCR. This sample carries tens of thousands of clones, 91% of them seen once, and the ten largest clones take approximately 0.096%. The sample in question was unstimulated CD4+ T cells sorted from spleen or lymph node cells, obtained before intestinal transplant. These receptors all stem from a human donor who received an intestinal transplant.

This sequence joins TRBV7-2 and TRBJ1-1; 7 bases are shared with TRBD1. CDR1 is SGHTA, CDR2 FQGNSA, per germline. The J segment lost 1 base and the V segment lost 5 bases, leaving 7 bases of the junction unmatched. The CDR3 loop spans 15 amino acids. The CDR3 nucleotides read TGTGCCAGCAGCGGGCGGACAGGCCCGAACACTGAAGCTTTCTTT. Its protein is CASSGRTGPNTEAFF.

The genes are TRBV2 and TRBJ1-1; 11 bases are a match to TRBD1. V lost 3 bases and J lost 3; bases outside the gene matches: 9. CDR3 length: 17 residues. Germline CDR1 and CDR2: SNHLY and FYNNEI. The CDR3 DNA is TGTGCCAGCAGTGACCGGGACAGGGGGGTTTGGGACACTGAAGCTTTCTTT. Protein: CASSDRDRGVWDTEAFF. Full variable domain (rest looked up from reference TRBV2 and TRBJ1-1): EPEVTQTPSHQVTQMGQEVILRCVPISNHLYFYWYRQILGQKVEFLVSFYNNEISEKSEIFDDQFSVERPDGSNFTLKIRSTKLEDSAMYFCASSDRDRGVWDTEAFFGQGTRLTVV.

The chain has TRBV10-3 and TRBJ1-2; a possible D gene is TRBD1 (5 bases). There are 13 residues in the CDR3. Germline assignment: CDR1 ENHRY and CDR2 SYGVKD. Trimming removed 3 bases from V and 0 bases from J, with 5 bases in between. CDR3 in DNA: TGTGCCATCAGTGAAGGGGCTAACTATGGCTACACCTTC. Translated: CAISEGANYGYTF.

The chain has TRBV6-5 and TRBJ1-6, with TRBD1 as a possible D gene (6 bases). The CDR3 extends over 13 amino acids. CDR1 and CDR2 (germline): MNHEY, SVGAGI. The germline V and J ends were trimmed by 2 bases and 7 bases, with 6 bases remaining between them. Here the CDR3 DNA reads TGTGCCAGCAGTTACGACAGGAATTCACCCCTCCACTTT. This codes for CASSYDRNSPLHF.

The chain uses TRBV30 and TRBJ2-3; D is possibly TRBD2 (6 bases). The CDR3 is 16 amino acids. V was shortened by 2 bases and J by 2 bases, with 17 bases between the two germline ends. Germline CDR1 GTSNPN, CDR2 SVGIG (reference sequence). The chain's CDR3 is CAWSLGGGDSTDTQYF. The CDR3, as DNA: TGTGCCTGGAGTCTAGGAGGAGGGGACTCCACAGATACGCAGTATTTT.

The chain employs TRBV18 and TRBJ2-7; 9 bases agree with TRBD1. The germline V gene has CDR1 KGHSH and CDR2 LQKENI. The CDR3 totals 16 residues. Trimming cost V 6 bases and J 3 bases; bases outside gene matches: 12. CDR3 residues: CASSGQGLAPNYEQYF. DNA for the CDR3: TGTGCCAGCTCGGGACAGGGTTTAGCCCCGAACTACGAGCAGTACTTC. Full variable domain (outside the CDR3, taken from reference TRBV18 and TRBJ2-7): NAGVMQNPRHLVRRRGQEARLRCSPMKGHSHVYWYRQLPEEGLKFMVYLQKENIIDESGMPKERFSAEFPKEGPSILRIQQVVRGDSAAYFCASSGQGLAPNYEQYFGPGTRLTVT.

The chain joins TRBV5-1 to TRBJ2-6, with a possible D match to TRBD1 (6 bases). Germline V CDR1 and CDR2: SGHRS, YFSETQ. The CDR3 has 19 residues. Trimming took off 5 bases at V and 0 bases at J, with 21 bases between the two ends. This CDR3 reads CASSYPDRPRLSGANVLTF. CDR3 coding DNA: TGCGCCAGCAGTTATCCTGACAGGCCCCGGCTCTCTGGGGCCAACGTCCTGACTTTC.

The chain joins TRBV7-8 to TRBJ2-6; maybe TRBD2 (6 bases). The V end was cut by 5 bases, the J end by 3 bases, with 17 bases between. CDR3 size: 17 residues. Per the germline V gene, CDR1 is SGHVS and CDR2 is FQNEAQ. CDR3 sequence: CASSLDALGGGANVLTF. CDR3 sequence (DNA): TGTGCCAGCAGCCTCGACGCCTTGGGAGGTGGGGCCAACGTCCTGACTTTC.

J is TRBJ1-3 and V is TRBV6-6; D gene unclear. The CDR3 sequence is 15 residues long. Germline V gene data show CDR1 as MNHNY and CDR2 as SVGAGI (reference sequence). With 7 bases removed from V and 2 bases from J, the gap between germline ends came to 15 bases. The CDR3 DNA follows: TGTGCCAGCACCAAAAACGGGGTACCTGGAAACACCATATATTTT. Translated: CASTKNGVPGNTIYF.

The chain combines TRBV2 with TRBJ2-7; possible D gene TRBD1, 8 bases. V was clipped by 6 bases and J by 2 bases, with 14 bases between them. Germline-derived CDR1 and CDR2 are SNHLY and FYNNEI. This CDR3 spans 14 amino acids. CDR3 in amino acids: CASRHRGGPYEQYF. Here the CDR3 DNA reads TGTGCCAGCAGGCACAGGGGGGGCCCCTACGAGCAGTACTTC.

This clone was seen just once. This chain connects TRBV7-2 to TRBJ1-2; 10 bases fit TRBD1. Germline CDR1 reads SGHTA; CDR2 reads FQGNSA. The V and J ends lost 3 bases and 0 bases, in that order; junction bases with no gene match: 1. This CDR3 is built from 15 residues. The chain's CDR3 is CASSFGQGANYGYTF. DNA of the CDR3: TGTGCCAGCAGCTTCGGACAGGGGGCTAACTATGGCTACACCTTC.

The chain uses TRBV6-1 and TRBJ1-2; 7 nucleotides line up with TRBD1. Germline V lookup: CDR1 MNHNS, CDR2 SASEGT. With 5 bases clipped from V and 3 bases from J, the junction kept 3 bases outside the gene matches. The CDR3 loop spans 13 amino acids. CDR3 region: CASSRDRDYGYTF. The CDR3, as DNA: TGTGCCAGCAGTAGAGACAGGGACTATGGCTACACCTTC.

This sequence joins TRBV10-2 and TRBJ2-7; tentatively, D is TRBD2 (7 bases). The CDR3 is made up of 14 amino acids. V gave up 10 bases and J gave up 2 bases, with 18 bases separating them. CDR1 WSHSY and CDR2 SAAADI come from the germline V gene. In DNA, the CDR3 is TGCGCCACCACCGTGGGGGGGCTCCCCTACGAGCAGTACTTC. Translation: CATTVGGLPYEQYF.

The chain uses TRBV5-1 and TRBJ2-7; TRBD1 is a possible D gene (5 bases). Germline CDR1 SGHRS, CDR2 YFSETQ. V was pared by 1 base and J by 2 bases, with 13 bases between. This CDR3 contains 15 residues. In DNA form, the CDR3 reads TGCGCCAGCAGCTTGTTTACAGGCCCTCCCTACGAGCAGTACTTC. The encoded protein is CASSLFTGPPYEQYF.

The V call is TRBV7-9, the J call TRBJ1-5, with D hard to call. Germline assignment: CDR1 SEHNR and CDR2 FQNEAQ (reference sequence). This CDR3 contains 12 residues. Trimming removed 2 bases at V and 6 bases at J, with 5 bases between. CDR3 residues: CASSLNSQPQHF. CDR3 DNA sequence: TGTGCCAGCAGCTTAAATAGTCAGCCCCAGCATTTT.

This chain uses TRBV6-5 with TRBJ2-3; unclear D gene. The CDR3 has 15 amino acids. Trimming pared 0 bases from V and 2 bases from J, leaving 9 bases between. Germline CDR1 and CDR2: MNHEY and SVGAGI. CDR3 amino acids: CASSYSHSHTDTQYF. CDR3 nucleotide sequence: TGTGCCAGCAGTTACTCCCACTCTCACACAGATACGCAGTATTTT.

This rearrangement joins TRBV2 to TRBJ2-1; tentative D call: TRBD1 (6 bases). The germline V gene has CDR1 SNHLY and CDR2 FYNNEI. The length of the CDR3 is 12 residues. V lost 3 bases and J 8 bases, leaving 8 bases between the germline ends. The CDR3 reads CASSDRGDEQFF. CDR3 coding DNA: TGTGCCAGCAGTGACAGGGGAGATGAGCAGTTCTTC. Based on the CDR3 plus reference TRBV2 and TRBJ2-1, the full variable domain is EPEVTQTPSHQVTQMGQEVILRCVPISNHLYFYWYRQILGQKVEFLVSFYNNEISEKSEIFDDQFSVERPDGSNFTLKIRSTKLEDSAMYFCASSDRGDEQFFGPGTRLTVL.

The table lists this clone with a few counts. V is TRBV4-3 and J is TRBJ2-4, with TRBD2 matching 8 bases. CDR3 length: 15 residues. V gave up 1 base and J gave up 4 bases; unmatched junction bases: 3. The germline V gene has CDR1 LGHNA and CDR2 YSLEER. Written as DNA, the CDR3 is TGCGCCAGCAGCCAAGTAACGGGGGGGAAAAACATTCAGTACTTC. Translation: CASSQVTGGKNIQYF.

CDR3 residues: CASSSGTADTQYF. CDR3 DNA: TGCGCCAGCAGCTCTGGGACAGCAGATACGCAGTATTTT. This rearrangement joins TRBV5-1 to TRBJ2-3; 7 bases fit TRBD1. V lost 3 bases to trimming and J lost 4 bases; unmatched junction nucleotides: 2. The CDR3 totals 13 residues. Per germline, CDR1 SGHRS and CDR2 YFSETQ.

The rearrangement uses TRBV5-1 and TRBJ2-7, with TRBD2 as a possible D gene (6 bases). CDR1 SGHRS and CDR2 YFSETQ come from the germline V gene. There are 15 residues in the CDR3. Deletions cut 0 bases from V and 3 bases from J, with 13 bases between. The CDR3 bases are TGCGCCAGCAGCTTGGAAACAGCGGGCGTCTACGAGCAGTACTTC. Translating it yields CASSLETAGVYEQYF.

The chain has TRBV6-5 and TRBJ1-2; 8 nucleotides align to TRBD1. This CDR3 has 13 residues. Germline values: CDR1 MNHEY, CDR2 SVGAGI. V was clipped by 2 bases and J by 6 bases; unmatched bases: 2. CDR3 sequence reads: CASSYRQGHGYTF. Written as DNA, the CDR3 is TGTGCCAGCAGTTACAGACAGGGGCATGGCTACACCTTC.

The chain has TRBV5-8 and TRBJ2-3, with TRBD2 identical over 11 bases. V dropped 1 base and J dropped 6; count of bases not matched to a gene: 4. This CDR3 spans 15 amino acids. From germline, CDR1 is SGHTS and CDR2 YDEGEE. CDR3 in DNA: TGTGCCAGCAGCTTGCAGGCTAGCGGGAGGGATACGCAGTATTTT. Residues: CASSLQASGRDTQYF.

The chain carries TRBV7-2 and TRBJ2-7, with 11 nucleotides matching TRBD2. The germline V gene encodes CDR1 SGHTA and CDR2 FQGNSA. V dropped 3 bases and J dropped 5; count of bases not matched to a gene: 3. This CDR3 has 14 residues. The CDR3 loop reads CASSFSGGANEQYF. CDR3 coding DNA: TGTGCCAGCAGCTTTAGCGGGGGGGCCAACGAGCAGTACTTC. The variable domain in full, with the rest retrieved from reference TRBV7-2 and TRBJ2-7, is GAGVSQSPSNKVTEKGKDVELRCDPISGHTALYWYRQSLGQGLEFLIYFQGNSAPDKSGLPSDRFSAERTGGSVSTLTIQRTQQEDSAVYLCASSFSGGANEQYFGPGTRLTVT.

The rearrangement uses TRBV27 and TRBJ2-2; TRBD2 matches at 8 bases. Per the germline V gene, CDR1 is MNHEY and CDR2 is SMNVEV (reference sequence). The length of the CDR3 is 14 residues. The V and J ends lost 6 bases and 4 bases, in that order; junction bases with no gene match: 4. The CDR3 loop is CASRGLAPTGELFF. CDR3 in DNA: TGTGCCAGCAGAGGACTAGCCCCCACCGGGGAGCTGTTTTTT.

This chain joins TRBV5-1 and TRBJ1-5; D is ambiguous. The germline CDR1 and CDR2 sequences are SGHRS and YFSETQ. The V gene lost 2 bases and the J gene lost 0 bases, with 9 bases spanning the gap. The CDR3 spans 15 residues. The CDR3 DNA reads TGCGCCAGCAGCTTATCGGGAGATAGCAATCAGCCCCAGCATTTT. Translating it yields CASSLSGDSNQPQHF.

The chain employs TRBV19 and TRBJ1-3, with a weak D call TRBD1 (5 bases). The V end lost 1 base, the J end lost 0 bases, and 10 bases lay between the germline ends. Per the germline V gene, CDR1 is LNHDA and CDR2 is SQIVND (reference sequence). The CDR3 length is 16 residues. CDR3 nucleotides: TGTGCCAGTAGTATAGCGGCCGGACACTCTGGAAACACCATATATTTT. It codes for CASSIAAGHSGNTIYF.